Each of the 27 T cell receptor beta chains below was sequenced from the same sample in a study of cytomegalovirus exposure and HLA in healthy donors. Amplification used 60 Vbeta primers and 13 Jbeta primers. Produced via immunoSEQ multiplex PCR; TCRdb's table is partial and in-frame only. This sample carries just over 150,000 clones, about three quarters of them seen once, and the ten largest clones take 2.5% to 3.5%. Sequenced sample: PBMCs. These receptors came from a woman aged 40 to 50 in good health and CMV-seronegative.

This CDR3 reads CASSLRDRSTNEKLFF. The CDR3 DNA reads as TGCGCCAGCAGCTTGAGGGACAGATCAACTAATGAAAAACTGTTTTTT. The chain employs TRBV5-1 and TRBJ1-4; 7 bases match TRBD1. CDR3 length: 16 residues. CDR1 is SGHRS, CDR2 YFSETQ, per germline. The V gene end was trimmed by 1 base and the J gene end by 0 bases; junction bases not matched to a gene: 3.

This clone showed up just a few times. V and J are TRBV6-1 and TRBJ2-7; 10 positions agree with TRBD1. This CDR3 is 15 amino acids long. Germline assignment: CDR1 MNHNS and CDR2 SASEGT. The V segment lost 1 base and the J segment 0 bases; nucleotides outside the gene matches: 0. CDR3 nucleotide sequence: TGTGCCAGCAGTGAAGGGACAGGGGGCTCCTACGAGCAGTACTTC. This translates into CASSEGTGGSYEQYF.

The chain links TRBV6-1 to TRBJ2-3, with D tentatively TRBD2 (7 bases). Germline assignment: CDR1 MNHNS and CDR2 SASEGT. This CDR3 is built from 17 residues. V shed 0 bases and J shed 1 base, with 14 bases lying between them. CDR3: CASSEAGGGSGTDTQYF. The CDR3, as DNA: TGTGCCAGCAGTGAAGCGGGAGGGGGATCCGGCACAGATACGCAGTATTTT.

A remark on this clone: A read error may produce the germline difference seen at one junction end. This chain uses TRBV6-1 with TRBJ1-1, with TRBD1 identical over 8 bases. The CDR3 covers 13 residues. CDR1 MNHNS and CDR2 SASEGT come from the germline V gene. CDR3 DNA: TGTGCCAGCAGAGAAGACAGGGGCACTGAAGCTTTCTTT. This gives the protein CASREDRGTEAFF.

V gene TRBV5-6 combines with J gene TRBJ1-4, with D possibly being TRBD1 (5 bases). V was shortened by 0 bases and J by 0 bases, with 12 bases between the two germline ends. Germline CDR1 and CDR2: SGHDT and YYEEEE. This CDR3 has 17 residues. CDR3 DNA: TGTGCCAGCAGCTTGGTTAGGGGTGGTGCAACTAATGAAAAACTGTTTTTT. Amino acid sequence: CASSLVRGGATNEKLFF.

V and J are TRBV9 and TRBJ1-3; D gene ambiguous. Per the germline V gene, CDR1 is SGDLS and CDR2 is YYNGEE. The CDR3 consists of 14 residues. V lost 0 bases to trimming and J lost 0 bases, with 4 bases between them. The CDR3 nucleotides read TGTGCCAGCAGCGTAGACAGCTCTGGAAACACCATATATTTT. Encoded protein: CASSVDSSGNTIYF. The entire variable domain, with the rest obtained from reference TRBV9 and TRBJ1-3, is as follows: DSGVTQTPKHLITATGQRVTLRCSPRSGDLSVYWYQQSLDQGLQFLIQYYNGEERAKGNILERFSAQQFPDLHSELNLSSLELGDSALYFCASSVDSSGNTIYFGEGSWLTVV.

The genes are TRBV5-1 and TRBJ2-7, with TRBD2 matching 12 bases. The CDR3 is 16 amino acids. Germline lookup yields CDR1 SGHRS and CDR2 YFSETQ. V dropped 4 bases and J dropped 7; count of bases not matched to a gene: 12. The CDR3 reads CASSPGLAGQVGEQYF. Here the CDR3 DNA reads TGCGCCAGCAGCCCAGGACTAGCGGGGCAGGTGGGTGAGCAGTACTTC.

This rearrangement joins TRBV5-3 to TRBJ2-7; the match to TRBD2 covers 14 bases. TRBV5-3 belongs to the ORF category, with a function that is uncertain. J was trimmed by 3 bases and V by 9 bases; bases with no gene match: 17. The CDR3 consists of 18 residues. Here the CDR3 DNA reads TGTGCCACGACCATTGGGACTAGCGGGGGCGTTTGCAGCTACGAGCAGTACTTC. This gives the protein CATTIGTSGGVCSYEQYF.

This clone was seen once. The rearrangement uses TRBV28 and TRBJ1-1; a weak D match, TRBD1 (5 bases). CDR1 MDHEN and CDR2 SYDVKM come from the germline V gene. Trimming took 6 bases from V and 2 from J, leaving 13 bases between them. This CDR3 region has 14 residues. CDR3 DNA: TGTGCCAGCAGGCCGCCCGGGGGTAACACTGAAGCTTTCTTT. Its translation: CASRPPGGNTEAFF.

In nucleotides, the CDR3 is TGCGCCAGCAGTGATTTCAGGGTGGGATATACGCAGTATTTT. Translating gives CASSDFRVGYTQYF. The chain has TRBV10-1 and TRBJ2-3; maybe TRBD1 (5 bases). Germline V gene sequence: CDR1 WNHNN, CDR2 SYGVQD (reference sequence). The CDR3 is made up of 14 amino acids. The V gene lost 3 bases and the J gene lost 7 bases, with 14 bases spanning the gap.

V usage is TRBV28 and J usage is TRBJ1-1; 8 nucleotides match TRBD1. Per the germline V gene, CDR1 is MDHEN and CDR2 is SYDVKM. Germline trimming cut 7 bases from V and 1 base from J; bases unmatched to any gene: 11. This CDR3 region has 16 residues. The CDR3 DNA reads TGTGCCAGCATCTTAAGACAGGGGAGAGGGAACACTGAAGCTTTCTTT. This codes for CASILRQGRGNTEAFF.

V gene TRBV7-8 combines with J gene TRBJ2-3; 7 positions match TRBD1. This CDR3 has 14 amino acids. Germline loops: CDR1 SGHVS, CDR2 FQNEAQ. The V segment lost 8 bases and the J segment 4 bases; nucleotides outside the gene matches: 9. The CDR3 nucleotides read TGTGCCAGCCAACAGGGGTTGGGCCCAGATACGCAGTATTTT. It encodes CASQQGLGPDTQYF.

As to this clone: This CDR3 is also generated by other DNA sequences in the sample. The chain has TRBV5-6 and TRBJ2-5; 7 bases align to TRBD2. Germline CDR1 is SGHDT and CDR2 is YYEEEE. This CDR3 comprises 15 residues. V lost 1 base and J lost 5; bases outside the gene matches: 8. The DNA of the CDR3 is TGTGCCAGCAGCTTGCCAGGACTAGGATACGAGACCCAGTACTTC. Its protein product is CASSLPGLGYETQYF.

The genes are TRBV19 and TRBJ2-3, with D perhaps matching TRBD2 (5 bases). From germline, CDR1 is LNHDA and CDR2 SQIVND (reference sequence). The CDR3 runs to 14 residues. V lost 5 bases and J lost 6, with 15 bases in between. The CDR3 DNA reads TGTGCCAGTAGTGTTTCCGGGATTAGGGATACGCAGTATTTT. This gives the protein CASSVSGIRDTQYF.

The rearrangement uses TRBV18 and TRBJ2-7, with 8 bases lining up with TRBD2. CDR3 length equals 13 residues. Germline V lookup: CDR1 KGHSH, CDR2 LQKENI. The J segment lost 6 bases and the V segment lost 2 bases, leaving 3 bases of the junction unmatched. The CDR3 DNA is TGTGCCAGCTCACCAGACGGGAGGGTCGAGCAGTACTTC. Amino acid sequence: CASSPDGRVEQYF.

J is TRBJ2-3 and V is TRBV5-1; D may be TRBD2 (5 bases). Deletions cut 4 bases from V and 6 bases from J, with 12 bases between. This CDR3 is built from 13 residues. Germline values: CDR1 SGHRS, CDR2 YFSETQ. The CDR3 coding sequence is TGCGCCAGCAGCGCCGAACTAGGGGATACGCAGTATTTT. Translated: CASSAELGDTQYF.

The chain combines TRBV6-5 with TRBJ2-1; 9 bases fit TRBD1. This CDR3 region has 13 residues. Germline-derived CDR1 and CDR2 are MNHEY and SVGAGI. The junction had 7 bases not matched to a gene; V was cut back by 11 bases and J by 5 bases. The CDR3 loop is CAGADRGHNEQFF. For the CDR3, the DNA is TGTGCCGGAGCGGACAGGGGCCACAATGAGCAGTTCTTC.

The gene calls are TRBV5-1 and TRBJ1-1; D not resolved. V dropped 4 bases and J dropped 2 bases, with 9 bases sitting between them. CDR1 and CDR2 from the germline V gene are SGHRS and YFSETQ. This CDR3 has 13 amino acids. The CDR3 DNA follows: TGCGCCAGCAGCATCGTCCCTAACACTGAAGCTTTCTTT. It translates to CASSIVPNTEAFF.

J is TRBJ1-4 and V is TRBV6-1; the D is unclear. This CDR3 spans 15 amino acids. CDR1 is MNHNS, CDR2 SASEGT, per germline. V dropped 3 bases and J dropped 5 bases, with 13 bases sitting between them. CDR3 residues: CASSERQSRNEKLFF. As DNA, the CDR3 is TGTGCCAGCAGTGAGAGGCAGAGTAGAAATGAAAAACTGTTTTTT.

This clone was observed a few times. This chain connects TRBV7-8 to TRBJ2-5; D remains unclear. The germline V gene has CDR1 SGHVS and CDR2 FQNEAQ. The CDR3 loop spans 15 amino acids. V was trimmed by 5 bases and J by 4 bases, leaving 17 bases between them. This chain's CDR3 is CASSPQSLTIETQYF. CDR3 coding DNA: TGTGCCAGCAGCCCCCAAAGCCTTACCATAGAGACCCAGTACTTC.

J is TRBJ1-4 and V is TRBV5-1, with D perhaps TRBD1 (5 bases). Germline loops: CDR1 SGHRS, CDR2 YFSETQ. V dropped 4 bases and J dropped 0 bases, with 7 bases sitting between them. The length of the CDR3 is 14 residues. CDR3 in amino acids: CASSPTATNEKLFF. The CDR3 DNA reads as TGCGCCAGCAGCCCGACAGCAACTAATGAAAAACTGTTTTTT.

The CDR3 nucleotides are TGTGCCAGCAGAGAAGGGACAGGGGTAGTACTAGAAGCTTTCTTT. Its translation: CASREGTGVVLEAFF. V gene TRBV7-8 combines with J gene TRBJ1-1; TRBD1 aligns across 10 bases. With 6 bases clipped from V and 8 bases from J, the junction kept 12 bases outside the gene matches. Germline values: CDR1 SGHVS, CDR2 FQNEAQ. The CDR3 spans 15 residues. The full variable domain, rest sourced from reference TRBV7-8 and TRBJ1-1, is GAGVSQSPRYKVAKRGQDVALRCDPISGHVSLFWYQQALGQGPEFLTYFQNEAQLDKSGLPSDRFFAERPEGSVSTLKIQRTQQEDSAVYLCASREGTGVVLEAFFGQGTRLTVV.

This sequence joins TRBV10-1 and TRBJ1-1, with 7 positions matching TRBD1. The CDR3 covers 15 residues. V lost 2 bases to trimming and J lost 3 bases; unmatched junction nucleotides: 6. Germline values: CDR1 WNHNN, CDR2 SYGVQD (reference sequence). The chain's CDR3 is CASSENRGADTEAFF. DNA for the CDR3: TGCGCCAGCAGTGAGAACAGGGGCGCGGACACTGAAGCTTTCTTT.

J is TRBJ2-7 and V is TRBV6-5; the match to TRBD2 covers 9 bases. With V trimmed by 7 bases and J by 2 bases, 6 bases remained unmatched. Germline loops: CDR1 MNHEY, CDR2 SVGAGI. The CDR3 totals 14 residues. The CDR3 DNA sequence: TGTGCCAGCATGGGGGCGGGGGGGACCTACGAGCAGTACTTC. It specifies CASMGAGGTYEQYF.

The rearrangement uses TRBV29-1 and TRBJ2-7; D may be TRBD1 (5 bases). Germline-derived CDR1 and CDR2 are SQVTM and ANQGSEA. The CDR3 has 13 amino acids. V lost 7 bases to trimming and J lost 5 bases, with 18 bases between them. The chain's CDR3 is CSADSEQGHEQYF. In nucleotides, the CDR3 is TGCAGCGCCGATTCTGAGCAGGGCCACGAGCAGTACTTC.

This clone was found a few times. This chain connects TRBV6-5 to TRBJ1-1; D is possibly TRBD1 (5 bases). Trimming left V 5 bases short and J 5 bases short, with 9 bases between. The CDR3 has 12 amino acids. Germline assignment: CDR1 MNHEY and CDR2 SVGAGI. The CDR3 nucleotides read TGTGCCAGCAGTGCCCGGGGGACTGAAGCTTTCTTT. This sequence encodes CASSARGTEAFF.

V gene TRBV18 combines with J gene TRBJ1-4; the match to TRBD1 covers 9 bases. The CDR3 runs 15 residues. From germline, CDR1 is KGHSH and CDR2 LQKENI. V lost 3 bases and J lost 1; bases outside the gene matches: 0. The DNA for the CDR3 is TGTGCCAGCTCACCGGACAGGGGAACTAATGAAAAACTGTTTTTT. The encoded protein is CASSPDRGTNEKLFF.